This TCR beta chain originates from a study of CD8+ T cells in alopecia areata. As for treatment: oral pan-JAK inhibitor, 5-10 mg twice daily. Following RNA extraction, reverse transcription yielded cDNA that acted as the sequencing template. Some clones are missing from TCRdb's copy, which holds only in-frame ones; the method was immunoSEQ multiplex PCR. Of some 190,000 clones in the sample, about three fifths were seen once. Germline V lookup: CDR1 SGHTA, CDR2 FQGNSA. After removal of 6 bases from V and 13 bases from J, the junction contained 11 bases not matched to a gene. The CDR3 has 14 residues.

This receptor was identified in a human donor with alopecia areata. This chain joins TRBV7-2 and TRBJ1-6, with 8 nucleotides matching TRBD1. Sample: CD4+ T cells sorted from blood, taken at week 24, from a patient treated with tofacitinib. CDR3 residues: CASRADRAPLPLHF. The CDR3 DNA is TGTGCCAGCAGAGCGGACAGGGCCCCTCTGCCCCTCCACTTT.